Sequencing of this T cell receptor (beta chain) was carried out in a study of chemoradiotherapy in HPV16-positive cancers. Study at large: Functional T-cell assays on a couple of HPV16-positive patients' cells defined candidate HPV-specific clones and common TCR motifs. The study, taken as a whole, reports: Better recurrence-free survival went with HPV-responsive T-cell expansion in HPV16-positive patients. Non-HPV-specific T cells did not expand in tumors during treatment, whereas candidate HPV-specific clones and E7-related motifs did. Only two HPV16-positive patients supplied the functional HPV-specificity definition.

Notes on this clone: Its antigen remains unknown.

The assay was immunoSEQ multiplex PCR, and TCRdb's table has in-frame clones only and misses some. The repertoire holds under 15,000 clones, with approximately 75% as singletons. This clonotype was sampled from a human donor with HPV-associated anogenital cancer. Sampling was performed from a patient who underwent chemoradiotherapy.

CDR3 DNA sequence: TGTGCCAGCAGCTTAGAACAGGGGCCTTACGAGCAGTACTTC. It specifies CASSLEQGPYEQYF. The chain links TRBV7-2 to TRBJ2-7; 7 bases line up with TRBD1. Germline lookup yields CDR1 SGHTA and CDR2 FQGNSA. V was clipped by 1 base and J by 4 bases; unmatched bases: 4. This CDR3 is built from 14 residues. Together with reference TRBV7-2 and TRBJ2-7, the CDR3 gives the full variable domain: GAGVSQSPSNKVTEKGKDVELRCDPISGHTALYWYRQSLGQGLEFLIYFQGNSAPDKSGLPSDRFSAERTGGSVSTLTIQRTQQEDSAVYLCASSLEQGPYEQYFGPGTRLTVT.